This entry lists 11 T cell receptor beta chains sequenced from one sample in a study of radiotherapy plus CTLA-4 blockade in lung cancer. Data came from immunoSEQ multiplex PCR; TCRdb stores just in-frame clones and leaves some out. The sample lists roughly 71,000 clones; roughly three quarters were seen once. The specimen comprised peripheral blood, sampled from a patient treated with radiotherapy plus ipilimumab. The receptors come from a human donor with non-small cell lung cancer who had a complete response to radiotherapy plus ipilimumab.

Written as DNA, the CDR3 is TGTGCCAGTAGTATAGATAGGAGTGTAAGCACTGAAGCTTTCTTT. It codes for CASSIDRSVSTEAFF. This chain uses TRBV19 with TRBJ1-1; the D is unclear. V gave up 0 bases and J gave up 4 bases, with 12 bases separating them. The length of the CDR3 is 15 residues. Germline V CDR1 and CDR2: LNHDA, SQIVND (reference sequence).

V and J are TRBV2 and TRBJ2-2, with TRBD2 as a possible D gene (5 bases). The ends were cut back, 3 bases at V and 6 bases at J, with 11 bases in the middle. The CDR3 loop spans 14 amino acids. Germline V CDR1 and CDR2: SNHLY, FYNNEI. The CDR3 DNA sequence: TGTGCCAGCAGTGATGGGCGGGTCCCCGGGGAGCTGTTTTTT. This encodes CASSDGRVPGELFF.

The genes are TRBV5-6 and TRBJ2-1; 8 bases match TRBD1. The CDR3 consists of 15 residues. V lost 0 bases and J lost 6; bases outside the gene matches: 5. Germline CDR1 and CDR2: SGHDT and YYEEEE. The CDR3 DNA reads TGTGCCAGCAGCTTGGACAGGGGGGTCGGCAATGAGCAGTTCTTC. Translating gives CASSLDRGVGNEQFF.

This clone has more than one count but fewer than ten. The chain uses TRBV10-1 and TRBJ1-1, with a tentative D call TRBD1 (5 bases). The CDR3 runs 15 residues. Germline V gene lookup returns CDR1 WNHNN and CDR2 SYGVQD (reference sequence). V lost 0 bases and J 2 bases, leaving 10 bases between the germline ends. The CDR3 DNA reads TGCGCCAGCAGTGAGTCGTTTGGGGCCAACACTGAAGCTTTCTTT. Protein: CASSESFGANTEAFF.

V gene TRBV18 combines with J gene TRBJ2-2, with TRBD1 identical over 10 bases. Germline V gives CDR1 KGHSH, CDR2 LQKENI. Trimming at V came to 5 bases and at J to 1 base, leaving 4 bases not matched to a gene. This CDR3 has 16 residues. The CDR3 loop reads CASSTGTGENTGELFF. CDR3 DNA: TGTGCCAGCTCAACCGGGACAGGGGAGAACACCGGGGAGCTGTTTTTT.

This clone has just one count. This chain links TRBV29-1 with TRBJ2-3; D tentatively fits TRBD1 or TRBD2 (5 bases each). V was trimmed by 4 bases and J by 2 bases, leaving 10 bases between them. CDR1 and CDR2 from the germline V gene are SQVTM and ANQGSEA. The CDR3 totals 13 residues. The CDR3 DNA is TGCAGCGTTGTAAGAGGGACCACAGATACGCAGTATTTT. This codes for CSVVRGTTDTQYF.

The J gene is TRBJ2-7, the V gene TRBV7-8, with D unclear. This CDR3 is built from 14 residues. Trimming shortened V by 5 bases and J by 4 bases, and 15 bases separated the two germline ends. CDR1 SGHVS and CDR2 FQNEAQ come from the germline V gene. CDR3 residues: CASSLLSGPYEQYV. CDR3 sequence (DNA): TGTGCCAGCAGCCTCCTGAGTGGCCCTTACGAGCAGTACGTC.

This clone showed up just a few times. The chain links TRBV6-6 to TRBJ2-5; unclear D gene. Per germline, CDR1 MNHNY and CDR2 SVGAGI (reference sequence). The CDR3 loop spans 13 amino acids. V gave up 1 base and J gave up 2 bases, with 5 bases separating them. CDR3 sequence: CASSYLGQETQYF. CDR3 nucleotide sequence: TGTGCCAGCAGTTACTTGGGGCAAGAGACCCAGTACTTC.

The gene calls are TRBV7-2 and TRBJ2-4; 9 bases line up with TRBD1. This CDR3 spans 18 amino acids. The trim removed 5 bases at V and 1 base at J, leaving 12 bases unmatched. From germline, CDR1 is SGHTA and CDR2 FQGNSA. As DNA, the CDR3 is TGTGCCAGCAGCCCGGACAGGGGCTCTATTCCGGCCAAAAACATTCAGTACTTC. It specifies CASSPDRGSIPAKNIQYF.

This clone appeared a few times. The gene calls are TRBV5-8 and TRBJ1-1; tentative D call: TRBD1 (5 bases). Germline CDR1 and CDR2: SGHTS and YDEGEE. The ends were cut back, 4 bases at V and 5 bases at J, with 18 bases in the middle. The CDR3 spans 15 residues. The CDR3: CASSPARVGRTEAFF. CDR3 bases: TGTGCCAGCAGCCCAGCCAGGGTTGGGAGAACTGAAGCTTTCTTT.

This chain connects TRBV2 to TRBJ1-2; D is ambiguous. This CDR3 comprises 17 residues. The germline gives CDR1 SNHLY, CDR2 FYNNEI. V lost 3 bases and J lost 2, with 19 bases in between. The CDR3 loop is CASSDQQLRVANYGYTF. The CDR3 DNA follows: TGTGCCAGCAGTGATCAGCAGCTCCGGGTTGCGAACTATGGCTACACCTTC.